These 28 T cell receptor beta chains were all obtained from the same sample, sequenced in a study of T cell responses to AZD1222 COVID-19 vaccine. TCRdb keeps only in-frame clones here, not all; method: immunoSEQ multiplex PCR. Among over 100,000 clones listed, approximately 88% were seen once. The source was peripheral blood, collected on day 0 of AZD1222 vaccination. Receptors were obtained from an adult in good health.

This CDR3 reads CASSSTPATNEKLFF. CDR3 DNA: TGTGCCAGCAGCTCGACCCCTGCAACTAATGAAAAACTGTTTTTT. The rearrangement links TRBV27 to TRBJ1-4; D not certain. CDR1 is MNHEY and CDR2 is SMNVEV in the germline V gene (reference sequence). Trimming left V 6 bases short and J 0 bases short, with 11 bases between. CDR3 length: 15 amino acids.

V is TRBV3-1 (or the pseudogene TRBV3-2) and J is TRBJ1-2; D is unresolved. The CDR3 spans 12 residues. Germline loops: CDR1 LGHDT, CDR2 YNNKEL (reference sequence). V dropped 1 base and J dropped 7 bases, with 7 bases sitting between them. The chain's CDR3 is CASSQGAGGYTF. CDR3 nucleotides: TGTGCCAGCAGCCAAGGGGCCGGTGGCTACACCTTC.

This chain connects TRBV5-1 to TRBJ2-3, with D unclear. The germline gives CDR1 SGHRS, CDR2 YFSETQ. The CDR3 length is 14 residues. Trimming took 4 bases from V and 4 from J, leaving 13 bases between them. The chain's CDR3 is CASSLGEPPDTQYF. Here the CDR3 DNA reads TGCGCCAGCAGCCTGGGTGAGCCCCCAGATACGCAGTATTTT.

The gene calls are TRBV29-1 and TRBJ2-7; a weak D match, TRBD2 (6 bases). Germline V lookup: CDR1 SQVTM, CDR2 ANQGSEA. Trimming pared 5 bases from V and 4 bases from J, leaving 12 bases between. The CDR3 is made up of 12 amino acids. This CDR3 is CSVISGVYEQYF. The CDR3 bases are TGCAGCGTTATATCGGGAGTTTACGAGCAGTACTTC.

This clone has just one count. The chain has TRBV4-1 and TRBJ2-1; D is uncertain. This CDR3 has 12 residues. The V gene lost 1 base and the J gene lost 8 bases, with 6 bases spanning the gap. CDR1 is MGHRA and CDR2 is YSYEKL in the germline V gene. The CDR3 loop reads CASSQGRHEQFF. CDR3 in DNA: TGCGCCAGCAGCCAAGGTCGACATGAGCAGTTCTTC.

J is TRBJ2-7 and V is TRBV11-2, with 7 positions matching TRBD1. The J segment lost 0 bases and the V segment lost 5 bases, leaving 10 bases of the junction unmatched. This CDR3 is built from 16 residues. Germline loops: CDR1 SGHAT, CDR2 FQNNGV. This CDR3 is CASSPGRDSGSYEQYF. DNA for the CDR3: TGTGCCAGCAGCCCGGGCCGGGACAGCGGCTCCTACGAGCAGTACTTC.

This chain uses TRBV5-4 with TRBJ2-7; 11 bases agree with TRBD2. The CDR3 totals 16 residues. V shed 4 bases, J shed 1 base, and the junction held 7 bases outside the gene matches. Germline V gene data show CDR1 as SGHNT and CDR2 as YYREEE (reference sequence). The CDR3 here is CASSTLSGGASYEQYF. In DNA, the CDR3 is TGTGCCAGCAGCACACTTAGCGGGGGGGCGTCCTACGAGCAGTACTTC.

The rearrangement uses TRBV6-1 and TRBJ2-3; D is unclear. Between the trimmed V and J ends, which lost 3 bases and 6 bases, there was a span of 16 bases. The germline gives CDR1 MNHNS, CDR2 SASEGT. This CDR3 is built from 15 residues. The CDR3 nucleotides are TGTGCCAGCAGTGACGTCCGGGTGATCTGGGATACGCAGTATTTT. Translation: CASSDVRVIWDTQYF.

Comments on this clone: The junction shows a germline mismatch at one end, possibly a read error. The CDR3 DNA sequence: TGCGCCAGCAGTCAAGAGACAGGGTTCGCGAATCAGCCCCAGCATTTT. Residues: CASSQETGFANQPQHF. The chain links TRBV4-1 to TRBJ1-5, with 7 bases lining up with TRBD1. This CDR3 is 16 amino acids long. Germline CDR1 MGHRA, CDR2 YSYEKL.

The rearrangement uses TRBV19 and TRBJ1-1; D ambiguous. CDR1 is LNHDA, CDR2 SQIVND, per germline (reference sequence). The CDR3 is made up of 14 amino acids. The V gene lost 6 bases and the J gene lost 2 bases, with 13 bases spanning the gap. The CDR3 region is CASRPVNFNTEAFF. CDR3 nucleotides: TGTGCCAGTAGACCTGTTAATTTTAACACTGAAGCTTTCTTT.

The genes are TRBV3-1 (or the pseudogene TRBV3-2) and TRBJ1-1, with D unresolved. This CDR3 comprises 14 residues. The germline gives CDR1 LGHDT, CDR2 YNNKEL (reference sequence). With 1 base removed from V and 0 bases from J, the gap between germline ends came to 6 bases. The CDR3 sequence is CASSQGTMNTEAFF. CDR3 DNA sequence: TGTGCCAGCAGCCAAGGCACCATGAACACTGAAGCTTTCTTT.

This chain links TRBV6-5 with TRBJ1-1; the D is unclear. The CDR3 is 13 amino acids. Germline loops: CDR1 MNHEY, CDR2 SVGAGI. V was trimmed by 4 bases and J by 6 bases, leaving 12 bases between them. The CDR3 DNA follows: TGTGCCAGCAGTTCGTCCGGGTTCTCTGAAGCTTTCTTT. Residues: CASSSSGFSEAFF.

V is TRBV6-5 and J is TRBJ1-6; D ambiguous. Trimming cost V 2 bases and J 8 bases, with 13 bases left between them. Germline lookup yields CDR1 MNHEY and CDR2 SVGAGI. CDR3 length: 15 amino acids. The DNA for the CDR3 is TGTGCCAGCAGTTACCTTAGTAGTGGTGATTCACCCCTCCACTTT. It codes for CASSYLSSGDSPLHF.

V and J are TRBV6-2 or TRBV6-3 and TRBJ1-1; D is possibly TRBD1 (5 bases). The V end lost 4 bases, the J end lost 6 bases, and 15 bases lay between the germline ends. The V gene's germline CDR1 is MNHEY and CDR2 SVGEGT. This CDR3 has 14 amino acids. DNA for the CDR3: TGTGCCAGCAGTTCCCCAGGGAGATTCGCTGAAGCTTTCTTT. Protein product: CASSSPGRFAEAFF.

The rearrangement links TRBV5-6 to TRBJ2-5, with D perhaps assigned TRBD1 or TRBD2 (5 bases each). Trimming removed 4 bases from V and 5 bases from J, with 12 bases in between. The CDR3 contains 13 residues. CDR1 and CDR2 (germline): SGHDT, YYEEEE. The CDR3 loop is CASSLDWGETQYF. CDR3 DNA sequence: TGTGCCAGCAGCCTGGACTGGGGGGAGACCCAGTACTTC.

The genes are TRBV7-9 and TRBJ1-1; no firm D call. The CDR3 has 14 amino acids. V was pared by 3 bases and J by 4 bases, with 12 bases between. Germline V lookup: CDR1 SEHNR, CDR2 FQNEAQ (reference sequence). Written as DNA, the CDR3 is TGTGCCAGCAGCTTTAGGGAAGTAGTCACTGAAGCTTTCTTT. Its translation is CASSFREVVTEAFF.

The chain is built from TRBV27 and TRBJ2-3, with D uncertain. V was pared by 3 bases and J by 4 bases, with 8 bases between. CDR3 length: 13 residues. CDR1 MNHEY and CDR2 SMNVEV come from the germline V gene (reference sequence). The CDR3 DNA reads TGTGCCAGCAGTTTTACGTGGGCAGATACGCAGTATTTT. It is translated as CASSFTWADTQYF.

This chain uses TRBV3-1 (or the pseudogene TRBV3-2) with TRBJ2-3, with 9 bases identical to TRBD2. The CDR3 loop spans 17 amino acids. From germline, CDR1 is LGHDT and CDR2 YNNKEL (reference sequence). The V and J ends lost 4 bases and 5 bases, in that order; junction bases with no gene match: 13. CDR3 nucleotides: TGTGCCAGCAGCCCTACTAAGCGGGGGGCCTGGGAAGATACGCAGTATTTT. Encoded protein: CASSPTKRGAWEDTQYF.

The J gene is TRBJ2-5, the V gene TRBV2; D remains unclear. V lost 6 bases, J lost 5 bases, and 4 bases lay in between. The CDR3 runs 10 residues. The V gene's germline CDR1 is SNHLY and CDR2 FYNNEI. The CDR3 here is CASRGETQYF. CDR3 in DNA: TGTGCCAGCAGAGGCGAGACCCAGTACTTC.

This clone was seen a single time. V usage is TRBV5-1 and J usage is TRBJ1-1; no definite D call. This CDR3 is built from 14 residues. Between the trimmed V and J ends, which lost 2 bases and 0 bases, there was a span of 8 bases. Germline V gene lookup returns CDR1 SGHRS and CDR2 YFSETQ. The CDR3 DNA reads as TGCGCCAGCAGCTTTAGGGCCATGAACACTGAAGCTTTCTTT. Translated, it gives CASSFRAMNTEAFF. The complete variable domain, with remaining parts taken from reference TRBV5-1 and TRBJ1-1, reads KAGVTQTPRYLIKTRGQQVTLSCSPISGHRSVSWYQQTPGQGLQFLFEYFSETQRNKGNFPGRFSGRQFSNSRSEMNVSTLELGDSALYLCASSFRAMNTEAFFGQGTRLTVV.

CDR3 protein: CASSSMSTWGEGTPLHF. CDR3 coding DNA: TGTGCCAGCAGTTCCATGTCGACATGGGGAGAGGGAACACCCCTCCACTTT. This chain connects TRBV27 to TRBJ1-6; D gene ambiguous. Trimming cost V 4 bases and J 11 bases, with 24 bases left between them. The germline CDR1 and CDR2 sequences are MNHEY and SMNVEV (reference sequence). This CDR3 region has 17 residues.

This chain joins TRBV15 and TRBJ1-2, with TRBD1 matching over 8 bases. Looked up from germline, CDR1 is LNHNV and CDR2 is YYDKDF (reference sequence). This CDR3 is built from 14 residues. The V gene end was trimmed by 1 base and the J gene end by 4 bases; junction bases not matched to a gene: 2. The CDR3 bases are TGTGCCACCAGCAGAGGGACAGGGACCTATGGCTACACCTTC. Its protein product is CATSRGTGTYGYTF.

The CDR3 nucleotides are TGTGCCACCTCGGGACAGGGGTATCAGCCCCAGCATTTT. Its translation: CATSGQGYQPQHF. The chain is built from TRBV19 and TRBJ1-5; 10 bases line up with TRBD1. The CDR3 loop spans 13 amino acids. V lost 10 bases and J lost 5; bases outside the gene matches: 5. The germline gives CDR1 LNHDA, CDR2 SQIVND (reference sequence).

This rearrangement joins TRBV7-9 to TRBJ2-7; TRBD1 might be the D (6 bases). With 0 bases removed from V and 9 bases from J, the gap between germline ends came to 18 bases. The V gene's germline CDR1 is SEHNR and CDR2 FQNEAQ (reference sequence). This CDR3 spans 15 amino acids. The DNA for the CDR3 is TGTGCCAGCAGCTTAGCAGCAGGGGCTCAAGTCGGGCAGTACTTC. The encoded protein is CASSLAAGAQVGQYF. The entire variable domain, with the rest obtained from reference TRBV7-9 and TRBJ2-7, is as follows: DTGVSQNPRHKITKRGQNVTFRCDPISEHNRLYWYRQTLGQGPEFLTYFQNEAQLEKSRLLSDRFSAERPKGSFSTLEIQRTEQGDSAMYLCASSLAAGAQVGQYFGPGTRLTVT.

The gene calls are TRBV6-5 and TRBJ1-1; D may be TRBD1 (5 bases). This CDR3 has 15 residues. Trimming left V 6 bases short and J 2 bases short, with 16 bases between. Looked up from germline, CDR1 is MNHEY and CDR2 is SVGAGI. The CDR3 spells CASRKSGGSNTEAFF. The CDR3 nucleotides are TGTGCCAGCAGAAAAAGTGGGGGATCTAACACTGAAGCTTTCTTT.

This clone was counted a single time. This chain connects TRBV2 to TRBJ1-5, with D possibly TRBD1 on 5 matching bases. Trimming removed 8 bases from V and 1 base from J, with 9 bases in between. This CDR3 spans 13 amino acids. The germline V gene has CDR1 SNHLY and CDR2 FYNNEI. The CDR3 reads CASGAVSNQPQHF. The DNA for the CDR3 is TGTGCCAGCGGGGCCGTGAGCAATCAGCCCCAGCATTTT.

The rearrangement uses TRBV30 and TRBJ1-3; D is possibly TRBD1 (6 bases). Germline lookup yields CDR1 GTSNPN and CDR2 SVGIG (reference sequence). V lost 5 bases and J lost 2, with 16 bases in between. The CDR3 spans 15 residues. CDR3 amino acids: CAWYRGRSTGNTIYF. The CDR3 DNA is TGTGCCTGGTACCGGGGGCGATCAACTGGAAACACCATATATTTT.

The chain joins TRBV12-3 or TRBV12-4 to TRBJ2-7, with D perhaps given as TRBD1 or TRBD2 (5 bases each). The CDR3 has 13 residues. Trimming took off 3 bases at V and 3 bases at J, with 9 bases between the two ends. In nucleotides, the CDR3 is TGTGCCAGCAGTTTGGGGGTTGACTACGAGCAGTACTTC. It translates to CASSLGVDYEQYF.